This is a list of T cell receptor beta chains from one sample in a study of OX40 agonist ivuxolimab in advanced cancers. Using immunoSEQ multiplex PCR, the repertoire was profiled, and TCRdb retains in-frame clones only, with some absent. The sample has 49,000 or so clones; roughly 90% are singletons. The sample here was CD4+ or CD8+ T cells sorted from blood, taken in a trial of the OX40 agonist ivuxolimab. The receptors stem from an adult with an advanced solid tumor such as melanoma, head and neck, liver or kidney cancer. Each CDR3 is given with its conserved first and last residue.

TRBJ2-2,TRBV7-3,CASSLTGTSGRAGELFF
TRBJ2-1,TRBV4-1,CASSQGPTFEQFF
TRBJ2-1,TRBV19,CASSPTSGQYNEQFF
TRBJ1-5,TRBV5-6,CASEAAWSNQPQHF
TRBJ1-6,TRBV9,CASSVERYNSPLHF
TRBJ1-1,TRBV27,CASSDGTEAFF
TRBJ1-1,TRBV7-9,CASSGQGGGEAFF
TRBJ1-1,TRBV6-6,CASSYSDTEAFF
TRBJ2-6,TRBV6-6,CASIGAVRAGANVLTF
TRBJ2-7,TRBV6-5,CASIVQTVKNEQYF
TRBJ1-2,TRBV29-1,CSVEVRGIRNYGYTF
TRBJ2-2,TRBV7-9,CASPGLVTGELFF
TRBJ2-7,TRBV7-6,CASSLAGGRGGYEQYF
TRBJ2-5,TRBV5-1,CASSRKETQYF
TRBJ1-4,TRBV6-6,CASSPLLGEREKLFF
TRBJ2-7,TRBV21-1,CASSTGTSGRYEQYF
TRBJ2-5,TRBV6-5,CASSSPWDSSVETQYF
TRBJ2-2,TRBV9,CASSLPRTGGTGELFF
TRBJ2-5,TRBV6-5,CASSWGQGKTQYF
TRBJ2-3,TRBV9,CASSAPGLAGGPDTQYF